This T cell receptor beta chain was observed in a study of blood T cell repertoires in COVID-19. As for the study in general: T cells, B-cell-depleted T cells, or PBMCs provided the cDNA or gDNA that served as material.

Per the germline V gene, CDR1 is SGDLS and CDR2 is YYNGEE. Unmatched junction bases numbered 12, after V lost 3 bases and J lost 7 bases. The CDR3 totals 15 residues. TCRdb keeps only in-frame clones here, not all; method: immunoSEQ multiplex PCR. The sample has some 100,000 clones, approximately 87% seen once; the top ten hold roughly 7.9%. The sequenced sample was peripheral blood. This sequence joins TRBV9 and TRBJ1-1, with 7 bases fitting TRBD1. This receptor was taken from a man between 65 and 85 years old who had recovered from COVID-19. For the CDR3, the DNA is TGTGCCAGCAGCGCAGCCGTCCGGGACAGAGTTGAAGCTTTCTTT. Its translation: CASSAAVRDRVEAFF. The variable domain in full, completed from reference TRBV9 and TRBJ1-1, reads DSGVTQTPKHLITATGQRVTLRCSPRSGDLSVYWYQQSLDQGLQFLIQYYNGEERAKGNILERFSAQQFPDLHSELNLSSLELGDSALYFCASSAAVRDRVEAFFGQGTRLTVV.